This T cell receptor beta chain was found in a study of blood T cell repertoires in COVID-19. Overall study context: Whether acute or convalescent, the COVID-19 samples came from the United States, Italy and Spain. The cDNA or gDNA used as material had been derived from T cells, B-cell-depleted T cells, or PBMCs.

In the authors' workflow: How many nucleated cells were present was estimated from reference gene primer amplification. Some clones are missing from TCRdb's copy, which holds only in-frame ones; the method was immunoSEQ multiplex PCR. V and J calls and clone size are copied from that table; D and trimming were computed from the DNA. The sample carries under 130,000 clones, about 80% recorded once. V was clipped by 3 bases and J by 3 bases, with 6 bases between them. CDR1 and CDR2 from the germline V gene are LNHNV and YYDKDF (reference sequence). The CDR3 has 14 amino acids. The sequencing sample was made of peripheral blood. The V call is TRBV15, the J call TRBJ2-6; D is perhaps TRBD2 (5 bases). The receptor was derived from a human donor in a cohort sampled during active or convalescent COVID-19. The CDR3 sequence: CATSSRGGANVLTF. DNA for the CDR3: TGTGCCACCAGCAGCCGGGGTGGGGCCAACGTCCTGACTTTC.